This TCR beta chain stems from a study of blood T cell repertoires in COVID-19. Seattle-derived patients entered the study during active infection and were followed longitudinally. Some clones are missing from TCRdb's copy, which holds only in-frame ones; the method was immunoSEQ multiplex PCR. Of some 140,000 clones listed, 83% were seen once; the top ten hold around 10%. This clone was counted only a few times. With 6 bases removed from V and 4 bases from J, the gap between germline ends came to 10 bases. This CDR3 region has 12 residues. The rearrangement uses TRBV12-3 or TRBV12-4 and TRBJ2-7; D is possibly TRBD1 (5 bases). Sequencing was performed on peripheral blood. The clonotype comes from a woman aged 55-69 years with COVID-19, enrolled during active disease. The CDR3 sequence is CASRYQGYEQYF. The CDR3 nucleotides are TGTGCCAGCAGATATCAGGGATACGAGCAGTACTTC.